The table lists the clone carrying this T cell receptor (beta chain) with a count of one. Its cognate antigen is unknown. The junction differs from germline at one of its ends, possibly a read error. Other DNA variants within this sample encode the same CDR3. The sort gate was single viable CD3+CD4+CD8-CD45RO+ cells for memory CD4+ T cells. Sequencing used immunoSEQ multiplex PCR; TCRdb keeps in-frame clones, though not all of them. The sample yields 41,000 or so clones, 75% to 85% seen once. This sample is part of a study of memory CD4+ T cells and cytomegalovirus serostatus. Study findings and constraints: About 40% of the roughly 160 known CMV-associated TCRbeta sequences appeared in CD4+ memory. Suggested: most of the CMV-linked TCR signature lies in CD4+ memory cells.

This clonotype was sampled from an adult in good health and CMV-seronegative. The sample consisted of memory CD4+ T cells from blood.

This CDR3 reads CASILAGAYNEQFF. Written as DNA, the CDR3 is TGTGCCAGCATTCTAGCGGGGGCCTACAATGAGCAATTCTTC. The genes are TRBV6-1 and TRBJ2-1; 10 bases fit TRBD2. CDR3 length: 14 amino acids. Germline lookup yields CDR1 MNHNS and CDR2 SASEGT.